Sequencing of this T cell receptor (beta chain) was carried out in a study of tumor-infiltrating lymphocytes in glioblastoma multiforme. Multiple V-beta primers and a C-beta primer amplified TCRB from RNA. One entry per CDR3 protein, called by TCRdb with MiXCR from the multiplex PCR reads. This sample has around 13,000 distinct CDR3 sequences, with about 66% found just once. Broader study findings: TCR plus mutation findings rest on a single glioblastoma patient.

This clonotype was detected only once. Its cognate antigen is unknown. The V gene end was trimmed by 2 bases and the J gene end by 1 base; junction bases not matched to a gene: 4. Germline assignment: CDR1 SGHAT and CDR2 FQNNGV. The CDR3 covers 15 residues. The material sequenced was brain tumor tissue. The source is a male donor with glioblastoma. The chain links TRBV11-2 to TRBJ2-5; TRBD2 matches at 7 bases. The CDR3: CASSLSRTSQETQYF. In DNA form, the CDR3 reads TGTGCCAGCAGCTTATCTAGGACTAGCCAAGAGACCCAGTACTTC.